The 9 T cell receptor beta chains presented below share a single source sample, sequenced in a study of blood T cell repertoires in COVID-19 (dated by TCRdb to 2020 to 2021). Library method: the immunoSEQ multiplex PCR assay. The immuneACCESS repertoire file appears here via TCRdb, limited to in-frame rearrangements. These files lack a portion of the clones; in checked studies, under half of the deficit traces to unresolved V genes, and the cause of the others is not known. Within this sample are under 250,000 clones, with around 88% of them counted one time only. The top ten hold 8.2% of the sample. The sample taken for sequencing was peripheral blood. These receptors originate from a woman aged 45-60 years with acute or convalescent COVID-19.

The CDR3 DNA reads as TGTGCCAGCAGCTGGATCGAGCGGGAGATAAGCACAGATACGCAGTATTTT. This gives the protein CASSWIEREISTDTQYF. The V gene is TRBV5-6, the J gene TRBJ2-3; 8 nucleotides line up with TRBD2. Trimming removed 3 bases from V and 0 bases from J; junction bases left unmatched: 9. CDR1 SGHDT and CDR2 YYEEEE come from the germline V gene. The CDR3 is 17 residues long.

The chain has TRBV10-3 and TRBJ2-7; D unresolved. The V and J ends lost 3 bases and 2 bases respectively, with 8 bases between them. Germline V gene data show CDR1 as ENHRY and CDR2 as SYGVKD. The CDR3 contains 13 residues. The CDR3 DNA reads as TGTGCCATCAGTGATGGCAGTACCTACGAGCAGTACTTC. Amino acid sequence: CAISDGSTYEQYF.

CDR3 amino acids: CATKRGAGGPSTDTQYF. CDR3 DNA: TGCGCCACAAAACGGGGGGCGGGAGGGCCTAGCACAGATACGCAGTATTTT. The rearrangement uses TRBV10-2 and TRBJ2-3; 9 nucleotides agree with TRBD2. J gave up 0 bases and V 10 bases, and 14 bases lay outside the gene matches. CDR1 and CDR2 (germline): WSHSY, SAAADI. The CDR3 is made up of 17 amino acids.

The chain couples TRBV4-2 to TRBJ1-3; no definite D call. The CDR3 loop spans 14 amino acids. The germline V gene has CDR1 LGHNA and CDR2 YNFKEQ. Trimming cost V 5 bases and J 0 bases, with 8 bases left between them. For the CDR3, the DNA is TGTGCCAGCAGCACCGGGAGCTCTGGAAACACCATATATTTT. Protein product: CASSTGSSGNTIYF.

The chain couples TRBV5-1 to TRBJ2-2, with TRBD2 matching 12 bases. This CDR3 comprises 17 residues. The trim removed 3 bases at V and 5 bases at J, leaving 8 bases unmatched. From germline, CDR1 is SGHRS and CDR2 YFSETQ. CDR3 DNA: TGCGCCAGCAGCTGGGGGACTAGCGGGCTGAATACCGGGGAGCTGTTTTTT. Encoded protein: CASSWGTSGLNTGELFF.

The chain links TRBV6-5 to TRBJ1-6, with 10 bases matching TRBD1. Germline trimming cut 6 bases from V and 9 bases from J; bases unmatched to any gene: 5. Germline V gene sequence: CDR1 MNHEY, CDR2 SVGAGI. CDR3 length equals 14 residues. Written as DNA, the CDR3 is TGTGCCAGCAGACCTGGACAGGGGGTTTCACCCCTCCACTTT. Its translation: CASRPGQGVSPLHF.

The DNA for the CDR3 is TGTGCCAGCAGCTTGGGCGCGGGAGCACCCTACGAGCAGTACTTC. It encodes CASSLGAGAPYEQYF. The rearrangement links TRBV5-6 to TRBJ2-7, with 7 bases that match TRBD2. The V and J ends lost 0 bases and 2 bases, in that order; junction bases with no gene match: 5. CDR1 and CDR2 (germline): SGHDT, YYEEEE. The CDR3 covers 15 residues. Looking up the rest from reference TRBV5-6 and TRBJ2-7 gives the full variable domain: DAGVTQSPTHLIKTRGQQVTLRCSPKSGHDTVSWYQQALGQGPQFIFQYYEEEERQRGNFPDRFSGHQFPNYSSELNVNALLLGDSALYLCASSLGAGAPYEQYFGPGTRLTVT.

The rearrangement joins TRBV28 to TRBJ1-1; perhaps TRBD1 as D (6 bases). V was pared by 6 bases and J by 1 base, with 15 bases between. The CDR3 covers 15 residues. The germline gives CDR1 MDHEN, CDR2 SYDVKM. The CDR3 bases are TGTGCCAGCAGCAGACCCAGGACAGAGAACACTGAAGCTTTCTTT. It translates to CASSRPRTENTEAFF.

This sequence joins TRBV3-1 (or the pseudogene TRBV3-2) and TRBJ2-1, with 12 bases matching TRBD2. The germline V gene encodes CDR1 LGHDT and CDR2 YNNKEL (reference sequence). With 0 bases clipped from V and 9 bases from J, the junction kept 9 bases outside the gene matches. The CDR3 consists of 17 residues. CDR3 nucleotides: TGTGCCAGCAGCCAAGATGCGACTAGCGGGGGTGCGGGTGAGCAGTTCTTC. This translates into CASSQDATSGGAGEQFF.